Presented here are 10 T cell receptor beta chains from one specimen sequenced in a study of blood T cell repertoires in COVID-19. Produced via immunoSEQ multiplex PCR; TCRdb's table is partial and in-frame only. This table has 400,000 to 450,000 clones, 86% appearing once. The sample was peripheral blood. These receptors were obtained from a woman in her twenties or thirties with active or convalescent COVID-19.

The gene calls are TRBV18 and TRBJ2-1; D is uncertain. V shed 0 bases and J shed 7 bases, with 16 bases lying between them. The length of the CDR3 is 16 residues. Germline V gene sequence: CDR1 KGHSH, CDR2 LQKENI. CDR3 residues: CASSPPSRQGSNEQFF. The CDR3 nucleotides are TGTGCCAGCTCACCACCCTCGAGACAAGGTTCAAATGAGCAGTTCTTC. Full variable domain (remainder filled in from reference TRBV18 and TRBJ2-1): NAGVMQNPRHLVRRRGQEARLRCSPMKGHSHVYWYRQLPEEGLKFMVYLQKENIIDESGMPKERFSAEFPKEGPSILRIQQVVRGDSAAYFCASSPPSRQGSNEQFFGPGTRLTVL.

The rearrangement links TRBV2 to TRBJ2-1; 12 bases are shared with TRBD2. J gave up 3 bases and V 8 bases, and 8 bases lay outside the gene matches. CDR1 and CDR2 from the germline V gene are SNHLY and FYNNEI. The CDR3 length is 16 residues. The CDR3 DNA is TGTGCCAGCCTGGCTAGCGGGAGGGAAGGCTACAATGAGCAGTTCTTC. It encodes CASLASGREGYNEQFF.

The chain is built from TRBV28 and TRBJ1-6; 9 bases are shared with TRBD1. J was trimmed by 7 bases and V by 6 bases; bases with no gene match: 7. The germline gives CDR1 MDHEN, CDR2 SYDVKM. There are 15 residues in the CDR3. The CDR3 sequence: CASRTGGSSNSPLHF. CDR3 bases: TGTGCCAGCAGGACAGGGGGATCGAGCAATTCACCCCTCCACTTT.

The rearrangement joins TRBV18 to TRBJ2-7, with a possible D match to TRBD1 (7 bases). V was pared by 3 bases and J by 0 bases, with 12 bases between. Germline lookup yields CDR1 KGHSH and CDR2 LQKENI. The CDR3 is made up of 15 amino acids. The CDR3 bases are TGTGCCAGCTCACCGCGGGACAGTAGCTCCTACGAGCAGTACTTC. Translated, it gives CASSPRDSSSYEQYF.

The chain is built from TRBV4-1 and TRBJ2-1; 13 bases agree with TRBD2. The J segment lost 14 bases and the V segment lost 0 bases, leaving 7 bases of the junction unmatched. Germline loops: CDR1 MGHRA, CDR2 YSYEKL. The CDR3 has 15 amino acids. Here the CDR3 DNA reads TGCGCCAGCAGCCAAGAAGGGGGACTAGCGGGGATGGAGTTCTTC. Its translation is CASSQEGGLAGMEFF.

V is TRBV7-2 and J is TRBJ2-2, with no clear D. V was cut by 1 base and J by 6 bases, with 9 bases left in between. Germline CDR1 and CDR2: SGHTA and FQGNSA. The CDR3 runs to 14 residues. CDR3 coding DNA: TGTGCCAGCAGCTTAGAAGCTTTAGCCGGGGAGCTGTTTTTT. Amino acids: CASSLEALAGELFF. The full variable domain, its missing parts supplied by reference TRBV7-2 and TRBJ2-2, is GAGVSQSPSNKVTEKGKDVELRCDPISGHTALYWYRQSLGQGLEFLIYFQGNSAPDKSGLPSDRFSAERTGGSVSTLTIQRTQQEDSAVYLCASSLEALAGELFFGEGSRLTVL.

The chain recombines TRBV7-9 with TRBJ2-3, with a weak D call TRBD2 (6 bases). V was trimmed by 1 base and J by 3 bases, leaving 8 bases between them. Germline-derived CDR1 and CDR2 are SEHNR and FQNEAQ (reference sequence). This CDR3 has 14 residues. The DNA of the CDR3 is TGTGCCAGCAGCTTAGACCTAGCGACAGATACGCAGTATTTT. It yields the protein CASSLDLATDTQYF.

The rearrangement joins TRBV5-1 to TRBJ2-1, with D unclear. Germline V gene lookup returns CDR1 SGHRS and CDR2 YFSETQ. Trimming shortened V by 3 bases and J by 4 bases, and 2 bases separated the two germline ends. The CDR3 sequence is 11 residues long. CDR3 in DNA: TGCGCCAGCAGCTCGTACAATGAGCAGTTCTTC. Its protein product is CASSSYNEQFF.

The gene calls are TRBV20-1 and TRBJ1-2; a possible D gene is TRBD1 (5 bases). Trimming stripped 3 bases from V and 2 bases from J, with 16 bases between. Germline V gene sequence: CDR1 DFQATT, CDR2 SNEGSKA (reference sequence). The CDR3 sequence is 15 residues long. CDR3 bases: TGCAGTGCTAGTTCGCCCCGGGGGTCGAACTATGGCTACACCTTC. Translating gives CSASSPRGSNYGYTF.

This chain uses TRBV5-6 with TRBJ1-1; perhaps TRBD1 as D (6 bases). V was trimmed by 4 bases and J by 1 base, leaving 17 bases between them. CDR1 is SGHDT and CDR2 is YYEEEE in the germline V gene. The CDR3 covers 16 residues. In DNA form, the CDR3 reads TGTGCCAGCAGCCCCTACACCGGGACAAGGAACACTGAAGCTTTCTTT. Its protein product is CASSPYTGTRNTEAFF.